This entry features one T cell receptor (beta chain) sequence. What it binds is unknown. Documented time point: recipient sample about 28 days before transplant, after cytoreduction. TCRdb keeps only in-frame clones here, not all; method: immunoSEQ multiplex PCR. Of about 76,000 clones listed, 90% to 97% are singletons. Germline V lookup: CDR1 SGHRS, CDR2 YFSETQ. This CDR3 is built from 17 residues. The V and J ends lost 0 bases and 2 bases respectively, with 17 bases between them. These data originate in a study of T cell clonotyping in hematopoietic cell transplantation. Study observations and caveats: After transplant, recipient diversity fell while pathologically expanded clonotypes grew through day 180.

The rearrangement uses TRBV5-1 and TRBJ2-5, with a weak D call TRBD2 (7 bases). The clonotype originates from a woman aged 50 to 60 with acute myeloid leukemia. Some clones in this sample may be carry-over from other donors' samples. The source material was peripheral blood mononuclear cells, sampled before stem cell transplant. The CDR3 spells CASSLGPGGGEQETQYF. The DNA for the CDR3 is TGCGCCAGCAGCTTGGGCCCGGGGGGCGGGGAGCAAGAGACCCAGTACTTC.